The next 3 T cell receptor beta chains were all read from a single sample in a study of shared clonotypes between healthy human individuals. The data were produced by immunoSEQ multiplex PCR, yet TCRdb's version contains in-frame clones alone and is incomplete. Of roughly 2 million clones listed, approximately 94% were seen once; the top ten hold roughly 1.1%. Naive CD8 cells were CD45RO-negative, positively selected for CCR7, excluding terminally differentiated effector memory CD45RA+ cells. Source material: naive CD8+ T cells sorted from blood. Every receptor here comes from a man between 18 and 29 years old in good health.

The rearrangement uses TRBV2 and TRBJ2-7; the D gene is possibly TRBD1 (6 bases). V was pared by 6 bases and J by 7 bases, with 16 bases between. Per germline, CDR1 SNHLY and CDR2 FYNNEI. CDR3 length: 13 residues. The CDR3 region is CASSQGSSTEQYF. The CDR3 DNA reads as TGTGCCAGCAGCCAGGGGAGCTCCACGGAGCAGTACTTC.

The chain links TRBV27 to TRBJ2-1, with D hard to call. Per germline, CDR1 MNHEY and CDR2 SMNVEV (reference sequence). This CDR3 spans 13 amino acids. V was cut by 6 bases and J by 4 bases, with 10 bases left in between. The CDR3 nucleotides read TGTGCCAGCAGGACGCCCGGGTACAATGAGCAGTTCTTC. This sequence encodes CASRTPGYNEQFF.

The chain combines TRBV7-9 with TRBJ1-3, with 8 bases matching TRBD1. This CDR3 has 15 residues. CDR1 and CDR2 (germline): SEHNR, FQNEAQ (reference sequence). Trimming at V came to 6 bases and at J to 0 bases, leaving 4 bases not matched to a gene. The CDR3 here is CASSSDRVSGNTIYF. The CDR3 coding sequence is TGTGCCAGCAGTTCGGACAGGGTCTCTGGAAACACCATATATTTT.